What follows are 28 T cell receptor beta chains derived from one specimen sequenced in a study of cytomegalovirus exposure and HLA in healthy donors (dated by TCRdb to about 2017). The library was prepared using the immunoSEQ multiplex PCR assay. A mixture of 60 forward primers for TCR Vbeta segments and 13 reverse primers for TCR Jbeta segments was used in the multiplex PCR. The table comes from immuneACCESS by way of TCRdb, which keeps in-frame sequences with V and J called. Part of the clones is missing from these tables; in studies checked, under half for an unresolved V gene and the rest for unknown reasons. Counted in this sample were about 91,000 clones; just under 90% of them appeared once. The ten largest account for about 2.5% of the sample. The specimen was PBMCs. Receptors were obtained from a man aged 18 to 35 in good health and CMV-seronegative.

V gene TRBV4-1 combines with J gene TRBJ1-1; D is perhaps TRBD1 (5 bases). CDR1 MGHRA and CDR2 YSYEKL come from the germline V gene. Trimming stripped 2 bases from V and 0 bases from J, with 16 bases between. This CDR3 spans 17 amino acids. The CDR3 DNA sequence: TGCGCCAGCAGCCAAAGCGGGGCGCAGGCCATGAACACTGAAGCTTTCTTT. This codes for CASSQSGAQAMNTEAFF.

The chain couples TRBV7-8 to TRBJ2-2; 7 bases match TRBD1. The CDR3 contains 14 residues. Germline V CDR1 and CDR2: SGHVS, FQNEAQ. J was trimmed by 4 bases and V by 6 bases; bases with no gene match: 5. CDR3 in amino acids: CASRNRGGTGELFF. CDR3 coding DNA: TGTGCCAGCAGAAACAGGGGCGGCACCGGGGAGCTGTTTTTT.

Only a few counts were recorded for this clone. The chain employs TRBV10-3 and TRBJ2-1; a possible D gene is TRBD2 (5 bases). The CDR3 sequence is 14 residues long. Trimming pared 7 bases from V and 0 bases from J, leaving 10 bases between. Germline assignment: CDR1 ENHRY and CDR2 SYGVKD. CDR3 protein: CAIKRLSSYNEQFF. CDR3 DNA: TGTGCCATCAAGCGGCTTAGCTCCTACAATGAGCAGTTCTTC.

The chain has TRBV9 and TRBJ2-2; weak D call: TRBD2 (5 bases). V lost 4 bases and J 6 bases, leaving 10 bases between the germline ends. The germline CDR1 and CDR2 sequences are SGDLS and YYNGEE. This CDR3 comprises 13 residues. The CDR3 loop reads CASSPTIPGELFF. DNA of the CDR3: TGTGCCAGCAGCCCGACTATCCCCGGGGAGCTGTTTTTT.

The CDR3 is CASSVELPTDTQYF. The CDR3 DNA sequence: TGTGCCAGCAGCGTAGAGCTACCCACAGATACGCAGTATTTT. This chain uses TRBV9 with TRBJ2-3, with D unresolved. The V gene lost 0 bases and the J gene lost 2 bases, with 7 bases spanning the gap. The germline V gene has CDR1 SGDLS and CDR2 YYNGEE. The CDR3 has 14 amino acids.

The rearrangement uses TRBV7-9 and TRBJ2-1; 12 positions agree with TRBD2. Germline CDR1 and CDR2: SEHNR and FQNEAQ (reference sequence). The CDR3 spans 18 residues. V shed 3 bases and J 5 bases; nucleotides not matched to a gene: 11. CDR3 sequence (DNA): TGTGCCAGCAGCTTTCCTCCCCGACTAGCGGGAGTTCACAATGAGCAGTTCTTC. It yields the protein CASSFPPRLAGVHNEQFF.

The chain carries TRBV14 and TRBJ2-1; D may be TRBD2 (6 bases). The CDR3 is 17 residues long. CDR1 and CDR2 (germline): SGHDN, FVKESK. With 2 bases removed from V and 2 bases from J, the gap between germline ends came to 16 bases. CDR3 amino acids: CASSQFPPLATYNEQFF. The CDR3 nucleotides read TGTGCCAGCAGCCAATTCCCACCTCTAGCGACCTACAATGAGCAGTTCTTC.

The chain combines TRBV6-1 with TRBJ2-3, with D tentatively TRBD1 (8 bases). CDR1 MNHNS and CDR2 SASEGT come from the germline V gene. The CDR3 totals 14 residues. V lost 7 bases, J lost 4 bases, and 15 bases lay in between. The CDR3 region is CASTTGEGADTQYF. Here the CDR3 DNA reads TGTGCCAGCACGACAGGGGAGGGGGCAGATACGCAGTATTTT.

This sequence joins TRBV29-1 and TRBJ1-3; TRBD1 agrees at 10 bases. This CDR3 is built from 15 residues. Trimming took 6 bases from V and 2 from J; bases not matched to a gene: 7. In germline, CDR1 is SQVTM, CDR2 ANQGSEA. DNA of the CDR3: TGCAGCGTAGTGCCCGGGACAGGGGCTGGAAACACCATATATTTT. As protein: CSVVPGTGAGNTIYF.

This chain joins TRBV28 and TRBJ1-1; tentatively, D is TRBD1 (6 bases). V shed 8 bases and J shed 6 bases, with 16 bases lying between them. The CDR3 covers 13 residues. CDR1 is MDHEN, CDR2 SYDVKM, per germline. CDR3 sequence: CASRGGGQAEAFF. CDR3 sequence (DNA): TGTGCCAGCCGAGGGGGGGGTCAGGCTGAAGCTTTCTTT.

This clone was observed once. The genes are TRBV7-9 and TRBJ2-2; a weak D match, TRBD1 (5 bases). The germline gives CDR1 SEHNR, CDR2 FQNEAQ (reference sequence). The CDR3 covers 14 residues. Trimming took off 4 bases at V and 1 base at J, with 7 bases between the two ends. The CDR3 is CASSYRKNTGELFF. In nucleotides, the CDR3 is TGTGCCAGCAGCTACAGGAAGAACACCGGGGAGCTGTTTTTT.

The chain links TRBV30 to TRBJ1-1; D perhaps matches TRBD1 (6 bases). Germline V gives CDR1 GTSNPN, CDR2 SVGIG (reference sequence). This CDR3 contains 12 residues. The V end was cut by 7 bases, the J end by 0 bases, with 9 bases between. The CDR3 here is CALTGVNTEAFF. DNA for the CDR3: TGTGCCTTGACAGGCGTGAACACTGAAGCTTTCTTT.

The chain has TRBV7-2 and TRBJ2-1; TRBD2 matches at 10 bases. The V gene end was trimmed by 5 bases and the J gene end by 7 bases; junction bases not matched to a gene: 5. This CDR3 comprises 14 residues. Germline lookup yields CDR1 SGHTA and CDR2 FQGNSA. The CDR3 nucleotides are TGTGCCAGCAGCGAACAAGCGGGAGGGAATGAGCAGTTCTTC. This encodes CASSEQAGGNEQFF. The full variable domain, rest sourced from reference TRBV7-2 and TRBJ2-1, is GAGVSQSPSNKVTEKGKDVELRCDPISGHTALYWYRQSLGQGLEFLIYFQGNSAPDKSGLPSDRFSAERTGGSVSTLTIQRTQQEDSAVYLCASSEQAGGNEQFFGPGTRLTVL.

The J gene is TRBJ1-3, the V gene TRBV18; no clear D. This CDR3 has 13 amino acids. V was trimmed by 6 bases and J by 0 bases, leaving 6 bases between them. The germline V gene encodes CDR1 KGHSH and CDR2 LQKENI. Here the CDR3 reads CASSPVSGNTIYF. The CDR3 DNA reads as TGTGCCAGCTCTCCCGTCTCTGGAAACACCATATATTTT.

This chain links TRBV27 with TRBJ2-2; 7 positions match TRBD2. This CDR3 has 19 amino acids. From germline, CDR1 is MNHEY and CDR2 SMNVEV (reference sequence). J lost 0 bases, V lost 5 bases, and 15 bases had no gene match. This CDR3 reads CASSLRVGAGRSNTGELFF. DNA of the CDR3: TGTGCCAGCAGTCTCAGGGTTGGAGCGGGGCGATCGAACACCGGGGAGCTGTTTTTT.

The V call is TRBV7-7, the J call TRBJ2-3, with TRBD2 matching 11 bases. V lost 5 bases and J lost 4; bases outside the gene matches: 5. The CDR3 is made up of 15 amino acids. Germline assignment: CDR1 SSHAT and CDR2 FNYEAQ (reference sequence). CDR3 region: CASSRGLAEADTQYF. CDR3 nucleotides: TGTGCCAGCAGCCGGGGACTAGCGGAGGCAGATACGCAGTATTTT.

The table lists this clone with a count of one. The chain uses TRBV19 and TRBJ1-6, with D uncertain. CDR1 is LNHDA and CDR2 is SQIVND in the germline V gene (reference sequence). Trimming stripped 6 bases from V and 8 bases from J, with 26 bases between. This CDR3 is 18 amino acids long. The DNA for the CDR3 is TGTGCCAGTAGCAAAAAGAAAGCGGGAGCGGTGTTTGATTCACCCCTCCACTTT. Translating it yields CASSKKKAGAVFDSPLHF.

This clone showed up just once. The chain has TRBV28 and TRBJ2-4; 7 bases align to TRBD1. The V gene end was trimmed by 1 base and the J gene end by 4 bases; junction bases not matched to a gene: 4. Germline lookup yields CDR1 MDHEN and CDR2 SYDVKM. This CDR3 is built from 15 residues. The CDR3 sequence: CASSLSGTVKNIQYF. The CDR3 nucleotides read TGTGCCAGCAGTTTATCAGGGACAGTAAAAAACATTCAGTACTTC.

The chain carries TRBV5-5 and TRBJ2-7; 8 nucleotides align to TRBD2. V was pared by 1 base and J by 3 bases, with 9 bases of the junction left unmatched. CDR1 and CDR2 from the germline V gene are SGHKS and YYEKEE (reference sequence). The CDR3 spans 16 residues. This chain's CDR3 is CASSLTAREDVYEQYF. As DNA, the CDR3 is TGTGCCAGCAGCTTGACGGCGCGGGAGGACGTCTACGAGCAGTACTTC.

In its sample, this clone was seen a few times. For the CDR3, the DNA is TGTGCCAGCAGTTACTCGACAGGGAGGAAGACTGAAGCTTTCTTT. Its protein product is CASSYSTGRKTEAFF. The chain links TRBV6-5 to TRBJ1-1; 7 bases align to TRBD1. CDR1 MNHEY and CDR2 SVGAGI come from the germline V gene. The CDR3 is 15 amino acids. The V gene end was trimmed by 0 bases and the J gene end by 5 bases; junction bases not matched to a gene: 6.

The chain couples TRBV18 to TRBJ1-5, with 7 nucleotides matching TRBD1. CDR1 KGHSH and CDR2 LQKENI come from the germline V gene. The CDR3 is 14 residues long. V was clipped by 6 bases and J by 2 bases; unmatched bases: 4. CDR3 DNA sequence: TGTGCCAGCTCCCTCGGACAGGGCAATCAGCCCCAGCATTTT. As protein: CASSLGQGNQPQHF.

The chain uses TRBV9 and TRBJ1-3; D not certain. This CDR3 spans 12 amino acids. Trimming took 3 bases from V and 2 from J, leaving 3 bases between them. Germline CDR1 reads SGDLS; CDR2 reads YYNGEE. The CDR3 protein is CASSAAGNTIYF. The CDR3 DNA follows: TGTGCCAGCAGCGCGGCTGGAAACACCATATATTTT.

This chain uses TRBV9 with TRBJ2-1; D unclear. V was trimmed by 0 bases and J by 3 bases, leaving 16 bases between them. This CDR3 has 17 residues. The germline V gene encodes CDR1 SGDLS and CDR2 YYNGEE. The CDR3: CASSVAPGFFGYNEQFF. In DNA, the CDR3 is TGTGCCAGCAGCGTAGCGCCAGGTTTCTTTGGCTACAATGAGCAGTTCTTC.

This clone was seen just once. The chain combines TRBV9 with TRBJ2-1; D might be TRBD2 (6 bases). The CDR3 spans 16 residues. CDR1 is SGDLS, CDR2 YYNGEE, per germline. Deletions cut 3 bases from V and 5 bases from J, with 18 bases between. CDR3 DNA: TGTGCCAGCAGCGGCACGGGACTCGCATCTAACAATGAGCAGTTCTTC. This sequence encodes CASSGTGLASNNEQFF.

The chain carries TRBV5-1 and TRBJ2-2; D is possibly TRBD2 (6 bases). Germline-derived CDR1 and CDR2 are SGHRS and YFSETQ. The CDR3 is 12 residues long. Trimming took 3 bases from V and 11 from J, leaving 11 bases between them. CDR3 sequence reads: CASSWDSRELFF. Written as DNA, the CDR3 is TGCGCCAGCAGCTGGGACTCGCGAGAGCTGTTTTTT.

This clone was seen only a few times. The junction does not match germline at one end; this may be a read error. The chain employs TRBV4-3 and TRBJ2-7; possible D gene TRBD2, 5 bases. CDR3 length equals 16 residues. Germline CDR1 reads LGHNA; CDR2 reads YSLEER. In DNA, the CDR3 is TGCGCCAGCAGCCGCCGTTGGGGAGAACCCTCCCACGAGCAGTACTTC. This gives the protein CASSRRWGEPSHEQYF.

The chain joins TRBV28 to TRBJ1-2; possible D gene TRBD1, 5 bases. CDR1 MDHEN and CDR2 SYDVKM come from the germline V gene. V was shortened by 5 bases and J by 2 bases, with 12 bases between the two germline ends. This CDR3 has 14 residues. Here the CDR3 reads CASSPPGGNYGYTF. The DNA for the CDR3 is TGTGCCAGCAGTCCACCGGGGGGGAACTATGGCTACACCTTC.

The chain links TRBV18 to TRBJ2-7, with 7 bases identical to TRBD1. This CDR3 is 14 amino acids long. Germline assignment: CDR1 KGHSH and CDR2 LQKENI. V dropped 6 bases and J dropped 4; count of bases not matched to a gene: 9. CDR3: CASSWDSLAYEQYF. Here the CDR3 DNA reads TGTGCCAGCTCCTGGGACAGTCTAGCTTACGAGCAGTACTTC.